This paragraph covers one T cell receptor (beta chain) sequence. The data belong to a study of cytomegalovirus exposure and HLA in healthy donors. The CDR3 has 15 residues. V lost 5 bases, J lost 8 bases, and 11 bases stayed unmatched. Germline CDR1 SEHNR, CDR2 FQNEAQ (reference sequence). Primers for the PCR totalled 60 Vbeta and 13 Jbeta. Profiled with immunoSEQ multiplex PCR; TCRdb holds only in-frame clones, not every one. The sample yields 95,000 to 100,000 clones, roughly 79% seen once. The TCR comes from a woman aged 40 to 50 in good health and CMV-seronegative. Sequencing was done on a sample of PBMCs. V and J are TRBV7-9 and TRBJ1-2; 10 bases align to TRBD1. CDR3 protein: CASSAPPGQGTGYTF. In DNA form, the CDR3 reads TGTGCCAGCAGCGCCCCGCCGGGACAGGGGACCGGCTACACCTTC. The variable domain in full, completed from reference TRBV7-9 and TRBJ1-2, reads DTGVSQNPRHKITKRGQNVTFRCDPISEHNRLYWYRQTLGQGPEFLTYFQNEAQLEKSRLLSDRFSAERPKGSFSTLEIQRTEQGDSAMYLCASSAPPGQGTGYTFGSGTRLTVV.